This T cell receptor (beta chain) was recorded in a study of siplizumab effects on memory and regulatory T cells. General study points: Alloreactive sequences traceable to unstimulated CD4+ memory cells declined significantly under siplizumab.

As to this clone: Its matching antigen is unknown.

Germline loops: CDR1 GTSNPN, CDR2 SVGIG (reference sequence). The CDR3 length is 12 residues. Trimming stripped 1 base from V and 7 bases from J, with 10 bases between. Here immunoSEQ multiplex PCR was the method, and the copy in TCRdb shows in-frame clones only, minus some. The sample has tens of thousands of clones; less than 80% are singletons. This TCR was sampled from a human donor in good health. Specimen: memory CD4+ T cells sorted from blood. The genes are TRBV30 and TRBJ2-5, with a weak D call TRBD2 (5 bases). CDR3 amino acids: CAWSESGGTQYF. CDR3 DNA sequence: TGTGCCTGGAGTGAATCTGGAGGGACCCAGTACTTC.